The entry below gives a single T cell receptor beta chain sequence along with its context. Its binding antigen is unknown. The record has no base qualities; no much larger clone is one base away. Each collaborating institution followed its own protocols to collect whole blood in K2EDTA tubes. Collaborator samples were shipped for TCRbeta analysis as frozen whole blood, isolated PBMCs, or DNA extracted from either sample type. The record originates from a study of blood T cell repertoires in COVID-19 (dated by TCRdb to 2019 to 2021). For the study in its entirety: The collaborator samples originated in the United States, Italy and Spain and spanned the acute and convalescent phases of COVID-19. Samples were obtained from the ongoing ImmuneRACE study (first 160 participants) and from 1,254 subjects provided by 6 global collaborators. The repertoires were made available in a free public database intended to serve as a resource for research on the immune response to SARS-CoV-2. Where HLA class I and class II types were available, the types were taken from metadata supplied by the sample provider, not from assay-based typing. Subjects who had been exposed to COVID-19, were actively infected with it, or had recovered from it provided the deeply sampled blood TCRbeta repertoires that made up the dataset. The prospective study material was composed of cDNA or gDNA derived from T cells, B-cell-depleted T cells, or PBMCs. Sample metadata almost always included a de-identified subject ID, COVID-19 status, age in years and sex.

Overall results and qualifications from the work: The quantity of clinical and demographic metadata differed by source and by participant and was supplied without curation.

The CDR3 numbers 13 residues from cysteine through phenylalanine. The CDR3 DNA has 39 bases and is translated from base 1. The germline V gene gives CDR1 as MNHEY and CDR2 as SVGAGI. At the junction V is shortened by 5 bases and J by 4 bases; bases outside the gene matches: 4. TCRbeta CDR3 regions were amplified from genomic DNA using the immunoSEQ Assay, a bias-controlled multiplex PCR. In the source study's methods: The number of nucleated cells in each sample was estimated by amplification of reference gene primers within the assay. Sequence reads were collapsed and filtered to measure the absolute abundance of every unique TCRbeta CDR3 rearrangement. For each sample, productive Simpson clonality was calculated as the square root of Simpson's diversity index across productive rearrangements. Here the immuneACCESS table is served through TCRdb, limited to in-frame sequences with V and J called. Missing clones are a known gap in these copies; in checked studies unresolved V genes cover under half, and the rest lacks a known reason. The V and J calls and clone size were taken over from that table, and D and trimming were inferred from the DNA. The table for this sample lists roughly 200,000 clones; about 86% of them were counted only once. Around 4.4% of the sample belongs to the ten largest clones.

Recombination connected TRBV6-5 to TRBJ1-2; a stretch of 7 junction bases matches TRBD1. Specimen: peripheral blood. The receptor's source is a man aged 50 to 60 with active or convalescent COVID-19. The DNA sequence is given as TGTGCCAGCAGTCCCACAGGGGTCTATGGCTACACCTTC. Translated, this gives CASSPTGVYGYTF.